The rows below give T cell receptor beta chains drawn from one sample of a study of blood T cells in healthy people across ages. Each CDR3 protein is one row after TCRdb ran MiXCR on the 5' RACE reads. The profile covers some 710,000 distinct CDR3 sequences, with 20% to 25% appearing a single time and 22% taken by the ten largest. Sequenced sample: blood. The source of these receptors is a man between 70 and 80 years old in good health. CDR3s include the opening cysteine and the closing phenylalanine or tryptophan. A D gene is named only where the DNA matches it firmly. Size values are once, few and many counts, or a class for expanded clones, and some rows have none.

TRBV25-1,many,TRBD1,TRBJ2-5,TGTGCCAGCAGTGTTGGGACAGGGAGTCAGGAGACCCAGTACTTC,CASSVGTGSQETQYF
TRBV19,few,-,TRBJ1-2,TGTGCCAGTAGTGACGACAGGCCCGGGGGCTACACCTTC,CASSDDRPGGYTF
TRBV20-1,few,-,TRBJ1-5,TGCAGTGCTAGTCAGACCAATCGGCCCAATCAGCCCCAGCATTTT,CSASQTNRPNQPQHF
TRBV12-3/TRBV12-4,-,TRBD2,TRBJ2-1,TGTGCCAGCAAACTACGGGGACTAGCAGGCAATGAGCAGTTCTTC,CASKLRGLAGNEQFF
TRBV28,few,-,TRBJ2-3,TGTGCCAGCAGTACAATAGGTCGTGGCACAGATACGCAGTATTTT,CASSTIGRGTDTQYF
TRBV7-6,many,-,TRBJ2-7,TGTGCCAGCAGCTTAGTATCGGGGATTACAGCGAGCGAGCAGTACTTC,CASSLVSGITASEQYF
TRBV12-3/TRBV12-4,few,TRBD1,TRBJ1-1,TGTGCCAGCAAGAAGACAGGGTACCCTGAAGCTTTCTTT,CASKKTGYPEAFF
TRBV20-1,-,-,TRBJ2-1,TGCAGTGTTCGGCGGGAAAGAAACAATGAGCAGTTCTTC,CSVRRERNNEQFF
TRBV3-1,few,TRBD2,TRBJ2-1,TGTGCCAGCAGCCCCCGACTAGCGTCGACCTACAATGAGCAGTTCTTC,CASSPRLASTYNEQFF
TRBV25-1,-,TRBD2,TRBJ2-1,TGTGCCAGCAGTGAATCTAGACTAGCGGGAGGGCCTGGTTTGGAGCAGTTCTTC,CASSESRLAGGPGLEQFF
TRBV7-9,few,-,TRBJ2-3,TGTGCCAGCAGCCGGCCATTAGGGGGAGAAGATACGCAGTATTTT,CASSRPLGGEDTQYF
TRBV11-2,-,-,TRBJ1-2,TGTGCCAGCAGCTTATCCGGGGGCCTGAACTATGGCTACACCTTC,CASSLSGGLNYGYTF
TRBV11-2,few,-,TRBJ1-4,TGTGCCAGCAGCGGAAAGAAAATGGGATCGGCTAATGAAAAACTGTTTTTT,CASSGKKMGSANEKLFF
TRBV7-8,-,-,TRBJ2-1,TGTGCCAGCAGCTCCCGGACTGGAGACTACAATGAGCAGTTCTTC,CASSSRTGDYNEQFF
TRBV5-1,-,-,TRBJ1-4,TGCGCCAGCAGAATGGCAACTAATGAAAAACTGTTTTTT,CASRMATNEKLFF
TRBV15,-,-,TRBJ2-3,TGTGCCACCAGCAGAACCGTTGGGGGGGGCCTTCTGGATACGCAGTATTTT,CATSRTVGGGLLDTQYF
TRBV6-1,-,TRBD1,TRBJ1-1,TGTGCCAGCAGTGGTACAGGGGGCGTCACTGAAGCTTTCTTT,CASSGTGGVTEAFF
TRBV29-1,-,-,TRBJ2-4,TGCAGCGCACGAGACAGCCCTATAGCTGGCAAAAACATTCAGTACTTC,CSARDSPIAGKNIQYF
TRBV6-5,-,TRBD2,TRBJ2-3,TGTGCCAGCAGTTATACGCTAGCGGGGGCTAGCACAGATACGCAGTATTTT,CASSYTLAGASTDTQYF
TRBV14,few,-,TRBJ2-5,TGTGCCAGCAGCCCCAGAAGAGGACCGGAGGAGACCCAGTACTTC,CASSPRRGPEETQYF
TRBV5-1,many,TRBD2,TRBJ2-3,TGCGCCAGCAGCACCGGACTAGCGGAATCAGATACGCAGTATTTT,CASSTGLAESDTQYF
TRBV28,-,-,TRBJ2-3,TGTGCCAACTCTTTGCCTAGGCAAACTAGCACAGATACGCAGTATTTT,CANSLPRQTSTDTQYF
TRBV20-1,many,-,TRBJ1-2,TGCAGTCCCAAGCCCAGGGCGGGTGATGGCTACACCTTC,CSPKPRAGDGYTF
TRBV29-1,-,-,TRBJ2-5,TGCAGCGTTGGGAGGGGACAGCTTCAAGAGACCCAGTACTTC,CSVGRGQLQETQYF
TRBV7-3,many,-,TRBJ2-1,TGTGCCAGCAGCTTACAGCGGAGCTCCTACAATGAGCAGTTCTTC,CASSLQRSSYNEQFF
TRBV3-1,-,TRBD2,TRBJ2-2,TGTGCCAGCAGCCAAGAACTAGGAGGGAGGGCGAACACCGGGGAGCTGTTTTTT,CASSQELGGRANTGELFF
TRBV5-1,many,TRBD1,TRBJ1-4,TGCGCCAGCAGTTTGGGGACAGGGAATGAAAAACTGTTTTTT,CASSLGTGNEKLFF
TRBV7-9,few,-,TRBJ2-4,TGTGCCAGCAGCTCGATAAGGGTAGCCAAAAACATTCAGTACTTC,CASSSIRVAKNIQYF
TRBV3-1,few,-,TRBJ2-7,TGTGCCAGCAGCCCGGGTGGTTCACACGAGCAGTACTTC,CASSPGGSHEQYF
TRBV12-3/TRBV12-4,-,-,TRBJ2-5,TGTGCCAGCAGTCCCAGGTCAGGGGCGAAGGGAGAGACCCAGTACTTC,CASSPRSGAKGETQYF
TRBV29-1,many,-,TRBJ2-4,TGCAGCGTTGAGGACAGACCGTTATACTTC,CSVEDRPLYF
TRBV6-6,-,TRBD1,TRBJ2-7,TGTGCCATCCGGGACAGCTCTAACTACGAGCAGTACTTC,CAIRDSSNYEQYF
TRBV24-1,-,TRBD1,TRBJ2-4,TGTGCCACCAGTGATCCGGGACAGGGGGCCAAAAACATTCAGTACTTC,CATSDPGQGAKNIQYF
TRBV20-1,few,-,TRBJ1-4,TGCAGTGCTAGAGATGTGGGAACTAATGAAAAACTGTTTTTT,CSARDVGTNEKLFF
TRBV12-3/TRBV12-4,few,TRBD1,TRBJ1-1,TGCGCCAGCAGTCCTAGCCGGACAGGAGGAGAGGAAGCTTTCTTT,CASSPSRTGGEEAFF
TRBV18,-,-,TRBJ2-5,TGTGCCAGCTCACCCCTAGGAAGACGGGGAGAGACCCAGTACTTC,CASSPLGRRGETQYF
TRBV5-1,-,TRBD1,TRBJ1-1,TGCGCCAGCAACCCCACCGGACAGGGGAACACTGAAGCTTTCTTT,CASNPTGQGNTEAFF
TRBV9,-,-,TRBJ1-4,TGTGCCAGCAGCGGAGAGGCTCAGGGGTATGAAAAACTGTTTTTT,CASSGEAQGYEKLFF
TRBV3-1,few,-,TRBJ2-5,TGTGCCAGCACGGGGACAAGAAGGGAGACCCAGTACTTC,CASTGTRRETQYF
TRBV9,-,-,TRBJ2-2,TGTGCCAGCACAGCGGGCAACACCGGGGAGCTGTTTTTT,CASTAGNTGELFF
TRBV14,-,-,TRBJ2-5,TGTGCCAGCAGCCAGGCCAGGGTGCCCCAAGAGACCCAGTACTTC,CASSQARVPQETQYF
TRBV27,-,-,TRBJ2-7,TGTGCCAGCAGTTTATCGGGGGCGTACTCCTACGAGCAGTACTTC,CASSLSGAYSYEQYF
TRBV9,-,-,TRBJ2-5,TGTGCCAGCAGCCCAGAAGCTCAGGAGACCCAGTACTTC,CASSPEAQETQYF
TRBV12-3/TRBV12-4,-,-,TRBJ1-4,TGTGCCAGCAGTCCCGGAGGGATAAAACTGTTTTTT,CASSPGGIKLFF
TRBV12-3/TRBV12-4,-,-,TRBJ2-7,TGTGCCAGCAGTTTCGAGGACTGGCGCTACGAGCAGTACTTC,CASSFEDWRYEQYF
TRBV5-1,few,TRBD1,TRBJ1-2,TGCGCCAGCAGCATTGGGACAGGGGACTATGGCTACACCTTC,CASSIGTGDYGYTF
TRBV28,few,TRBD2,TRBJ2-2,TGTGCCAGCAGACTCGGGACTATCAACACCGGGGAGCTGTTTTTT,CASRLGTINTGELFF
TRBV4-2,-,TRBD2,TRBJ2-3,TGTGCCAGCACCGGACTAGCGGAGGACGGGGGCACAGATACGCAGTATTTT,CASTGLAEDGGTDTQYF
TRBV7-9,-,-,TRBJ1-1,TGTGCCAGCAGCAGCCTTGAGGCACAGAACGCTGAAGCTTTCTTT,CASSSLEAQNAEAFF
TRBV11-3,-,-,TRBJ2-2,TGTGCCAGCAGCCTCACCAGGGAGCTGTTTTTT,CASSLTRELFF
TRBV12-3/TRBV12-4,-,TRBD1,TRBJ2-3,TGTGCCAGCAGTTTTAGGGACAGGGGTGCTGATACGCAGTATTTT,CASSFRDRGADTQYF
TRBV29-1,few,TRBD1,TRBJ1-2,TGCAGCGTCGCAGGGGGAACTAACTATGGCTACACCTTC,CSVAGGTNYGYTF
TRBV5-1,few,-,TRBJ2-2,TGCGCCAGCAGCTCAAGCCCAGGGTATGAGGCCGGGGAGCTGTTTTTT,CASSSSPGYEAGELFF
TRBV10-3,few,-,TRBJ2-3,TGTGCCATCAGTGAGTCGATGCAGGGGACAGATACGCAGTATTTT,CAISESMQGTDTQYF
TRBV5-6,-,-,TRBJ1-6,TGTGCCAGCAGCTTGAGGGTTCGTAATTCACCCCTCCACTTT,CASSLRVRNSPLHF
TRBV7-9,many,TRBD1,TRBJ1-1,TGTGCCAGCAGCTTAGCAGACAGGGGCACTGAAGCTTTCTTT,CASSLADRGTEAFF
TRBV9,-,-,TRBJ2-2,TGTGCCAGCAGCGTAGGGAAGGGGCGCTGGGAGCTGTTTTTT,CASSVGKGRWELFF
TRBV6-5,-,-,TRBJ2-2,TGTGCCAGCAGCTGGATCTACACCGGGGAGCTGTTTTTT,CASSWIYTGELFF
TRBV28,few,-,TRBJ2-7,TGTGCCAGCGGCTCAACCTCCGGGCAGTACTTC,CASGSTSGQYF
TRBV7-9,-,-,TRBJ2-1,TGTGCCAGCAGCCCCCCTTCAGGGACAACTTTGTTCTTC,CASSPPSGTTLFF